This TCR beta chain stems from a study of blood T cell repertoires in COVID-19. Study-wide background: COVID-19 samples from acute and convalescent phases originated in the United States, Italy and Spain.

This CDR3 region has 14 residues. Germline CDR1 is SNHLY and CDR2 is FYNNEI. V lost 5 bases, J lost 4 bases, and 15 bases lay in between. Seattle researchers signed up patients amid active infection and tracked them longitudinally. The repertoire was sequenced with immunoSEQ multiplex PCR; TCRdb's copy has only in-frame clones and lacks some. The repertoire consists of fewer than 60,000 clones, with 81% occurring once and the leading ten covering 26%. This TCR was recovered from a woman of 80 years or more with COVID-19, enrolled during active disease. This rearrangement joins TRBV2 to TRBJ2-7; D might be TRBD1 (6 bases). Material for sequencing was peripheral blood. CDR3 residues: CASSLDRKGYEQYF. CDR3 coding DNA: TGTGCCAGCAGTCTCGACAGGAAGGGATACGAGCAGTACTTC. The complete variable domain, with remaining parts taken from reference TRBV2 and TRBJ2-7, reads EPEVTQTPSHQVTQMGQEVILRCVPISNHLYFYWYRQILGQKVEFLVSFYNNEISEKSEIFDDQFSVERPDGSNFTLKIRSTKLEDSAMYFCASSLDRKGYEQYFGPGTRLTVT.